These 22 T cell receptor beta chains were all obtained from the same sample, sequenced in a study of STAT3 mutations in large granular lymphocyte leukemia. Their antigens are not known. Broader study findings: At least one immunodominant TCR beta clonotype appeared in every T-cell large granular lymphocyte leukemia patient.

The method was immunoSEQ multiplex PCR; TCRdb's version includes in-frame clones alone and lacks a portion of them. The profile covers approximately 29,000 clones, with approximately 86% appearing a single time and roughly an eighth taken by the ten largest. Input material: peripheral blood mononuclear cells. The receptor source for this set is a man aged 55-75 years with T-cell large granular lymphocyte leukemia. Some clones in this sample may be carry-over from other donors' samples.

The chain has TRBV15 and TRBJ2-3; 7 nucleotides line up with TRBD2. This CDR3 has 16 amino acids. V dropped 1 base and J dropped 0; count of bases not matched to a gene: 4. Looked up from germline, CDR1 is LNHNV and CDR2 is YYDKDF (reference sequence). CDR3 sequence (DNA): TGTGCCACCAGCAGAGGGGAGGGTGCTAGCACAGATACGCAGTATTTT. Protein product: CATSRGEGASTDTQYF.

The J gene is TRBJ2-7, the V gene TRBV19, with D hard to call. Germline-derived CDR1 and CDR2 are LNHDA and SQIVND (reference sequence). The CDR3 contains 12 residues. With 7 bases removed from V and 5 bases from J, the gap between germline ends came to 12 bases. CDR3 in DNA: TGTGCCAGTAATCCCGTCTTCCACGAGCAGTACTTC. This sequence encodes CASNPVFHEQYF.

The chain joins TRBV18 to TRBJ2-1; 7 nucleotides line up with TRBD1. The junction had 9 bases not matched to a gene; V was cut back by 1 base and J by 6 bases. In germline, CDR1 is KGHSH, CDR2 LQKENI. This CDR3 spans 16 amino acids. In nucleotides, the CDR3 is TGTGCCAGCTCACCACTGAACAGGGGCCCAAGCAATGAGCAGTTCTTC. Amino acids: CASSPLNRGPSNEQFF.

The V gene is TRBV13, the J gene TRBJ1-5; D gene ambiguous. The CDR3 is made up of 13 amino acids. The germline V gene has CDR1 PRHDT and CDR2 FYEKMQ (reference sequence). Trimming removed 5 bases from V and 9 bases from J, with 14 bases in between. The CDR3 reads CASSLRQRSPQHF. In DNA, the CDR3 is TGTGCCAGCAGCCTCCGCCAGAGGTCGCCCCAGCATTTT.

This clone was counted a single time. The chain's CDR3 is CASSLATGAETQYF. The CDR3, as DNA: TGCGCCAGCAGCTTGGCCACAGGGGCGGAGACCCAGTACTTC. V usage is TRBV5-1 and J usage is TRBJ2-5, with TRBD1 matching over 7 bases. The CDR3 is 14 amino acids. In germline, CDR1 is SGHRS, CDR2 YFSETQ. The J segment lost 5 bases and the V segment lost 0 bases, leaving 4 bases of the junction unmatched.

There are a few counts of this clone. V and J are TRBV5-4 and TRBJ2-1; weak D call: TRBD1 (6 bases). The CDR3 sequence is 12 residues long. V gave up 1 base and J gave up 7 bases, with 6 bases separating them. The V gene's germline CDR1 is SGHNT and CDR2 YYREEE (reference sequence). CDR3 nucleotide sequence: TGTGCCAGCAGCTTGACAGGGAATGAGCAGTTCTTC. It specifies CASSLTGNEQFF.

This clone has a single count. The chain couples TRBV5-6 to TRBJ2-7; no reliable D call. Looked up from germline, CDR1 is SGHDT and CDR2 is YYEEEE. The CDR3 has 13 residues. Trimming left V 1 base short and J 5 bases short, with 10 bases between. The CDR3 loop is CASSLLPTDEQYF. In nucleotides, the CDR3 is TGTGCCAGCAGCTTGTTACCCACCGACGAGCAGTACTTC.

V usage is TRBV30 and J usage is TRBJ2-5, with a weak D call TRBD2 (6 bases). Germline CDR1 reads GTSNPN; CDR2 reads SVGIG (reference sequence). The germline V and J ends were trimmed by 0 bases and 0 bases, with 11 bases remaining between them. This CDR3 has 15 residues. The CDR3 DNA reads as TGTGCCTGGAGTGTCGGGGGAGCGTACCAAGAGACCCAGTACTTC. Translation gives CAWSVGGAYQETQYF.

CDR3 region: CASRFRGNTGELFF. The CDR3 DNA sequence: TGTGCCAGCAGGTTCCGGGGAAACACCGGGGAGCTGTTTTTT. The chain carries TRBV28 and TRBJ2-2, with TRBD2 as a possible D gene (5 bases). Between the trimmed V and J ends, which lost 6 bases and 2 bases, there was a span of 10 bases. Germline-derived CDR1 and CDR2 are MDHEN and SYDVKM. The CDR3 length is 14 residues.

This clone was detected once. The chain carries TRBV28 and TRBJ2-7; 7 bases align to TRBD1. V trimming: 2 bases; J trimming: 5 bases; junction bases outside the gene matches: 6. The CDR3 length is 14 residues. CDR1 and CDR2 from the germline V gene are MDHEN and SYDVKM. Here the CDR3 DNA reads TGTGCCAGCAGTTTACCGGACAGGATCGACGAGCAGTACTTC. It encodes CASSLPDRIDEQYF.

The J gene is TRBJ1-4, the V gene TRBV5-1; the match to TRBD1 covers 7 bases. CDR1 and CDR2 (germline): SGHRS, YFSETQ. With 4 bases clipped from V and 5 bases from J, the junction kept 11 bases outside the gene matches. The CDR3 covers 16 residues. The CDR3 coding sequence is TGCGCCAGCAGCACCGTGGCACAGGGGACGAATGAAAAACTGTTTTTT. Its protein product is CASSTVAQGTNEKLFF.

CDR3 region: CASSIKGDTEAFF. Here the CDR3 DNA reads TGTGCCAGTAGTATCAAAGGGGACACTGAAGCTTTCTTT. The J gene is TRBJ1-1, the V gene TRBV19; possible D gene TRBD1, 5 bases. The CDR3 is made up of 13 amino acids. Germline CDR1 LNHDA, CDR2 SQIVND (reference sequence). V was clipped by 3 bases and J by 3 bases, with 8 bases between them.

The chain joins TRBV28 to TRBJ2-7, with D possibly being TRBD2 (5 bases). This CDR3 comprises 14 residues. V was shortened by 5 bases and J by 5 bases, with 16 bases between the two germline ends. CDR1 is MDHEN and CDR2 is SYDVKM in the germline V gene. The CDR3 DNA sequence: TGTGCCAGCAGTACCCGAAGGGAGAGCCACGAGCAGTACTTC. Translating it yields CASSTRRESHEQYF.

CDR3 coding DNA: TGTGCCAGCAGTTACAGGAGTATAGGGTACACTGAAGCTTTCTTT. This translates into CASSYRSIGYTEAFF. The genes are TRBV6-5 and TRBJ1-1; D not certain. The CDR3 length is 15 residues. The V end was cut by 2 bases, the J end by 3 bases, with 13 bases between. CDR1 MNHEY and CDR2 SVGAGI come from the germline V gene.

This clone was detected only a few times. V usage is TRBV7-9 and J usage is TRBJ2-3; TRBD2 aligns across 7 bases. The germline V gene has CDR1 SEHNR and CDR2 FQNEAQ (reference sequence). This CDR3 region has 14 residues. With 1 base clipped from V and 5 bases from J, the junction kept 3 bases outside the gene matches. The chain's CDR3 is CASSLGGGRDTQYF. Here the CDR3 DNA reads TGTGCCAGCAGCTTAGGAGGCGGGAGAGATACGCAGTATTTT.

The chain employs TRBV5-1 and TRBJ2-3; 9 bases line up with TRBD2. V dropped 4 bases and J dropped 2; count of bases not matched to a gene: 2. This CDR3 comprises 14 residues. Germline V CDR1 and CDR2: SGHRS, YFSETQ. The CDR3, as DNA: TGCGCCAGCAGCGGACTAGCGTTCACAGATACGCAGTATTTT. This sequence encodes CASSGLAFTDTQYF.

This chain links TRBV5-1 with TRBJ1-2; D is ambiguous. CDR3 length equals 14 residues. CDR1 and CDR2 (germline): SGHRS, YFSETQ. Trimming cost V 0 bases and J 6 bases, with 12 bases left between them. CDR3 sequence reads: CASSLAVLQDGYTF. CDR3 coding DNA: TGCGCCAGCAGCTTGGCGGTTTTGCAGGATGGCTACACCTTC.

This chain joins TRBV19 and TRBJ2-5, with 9 bases aligning to TRBD1. Germline values: CDR1 LNHDA, CDR2 SQIVND (reference sequence). The ends lost 7 bases at V and 5 bases at J; junction bases unmatched: 5. This CDR3 comprises 13 residues. The CDR3 reads CASTGQGKETQYF. CDR3 DNA sequence: TGTGCCAGTACGGGACAGGGAAAGGAGACCCAGTACTTC.

The J gene is TRBJ2-2, the V gene TRBV18, with 10 bases lining up with TRBD2. This CDR3 has 17 amino acids. Germline assignment: CDR1 KGHSH and CDR2 LQKENI. V shed 6 bases, J shed 0 bases, and the junction held 7 bases outside the gene matches. DNA of the CDR3: TGTGCCAGCTCTCCCTATAGCGGGAGGCCGAACACCGGGGAGCTGTTTTTT. Amino acid sequence: CASSPYSGRPNTGELFF.

V usage is TRBV19 and J usage is TRBJ1-5; D perhaps matches TRBD1 (5 bases). Trimming cost V 3 bases and J 6 bases, with 9 bases left between them. CDR1 and CDR2 from the germline V gene are LNHDA and SQIVND (reference sequence). The CDR3 runs 13 residues. CDR3 in amino acids: CASSIGGIQPQHF. The CDR3 DNA is TGTGCCAGTAGTATCGGGGGGATTCAGCCCCAGCATTTT.

V and J are TRBV15 and TRBJ2-1; weak D call: TRBD1 (5 bases). Looked up from germline, CDR1 is LNHNV and CDR2 is YYDKDF (reference sequence). V shed 1 base and J shed 6 bases, with 7 bases lying between them. CDR3 size: 13 residues. CDR3 in amino acids: CATSRAQGNEQFF. In DNA, the CDR3 is TGTGCCACCAGCAGAGCTCAGGGCAATGAGCAGTTCTTC.

The CDR3 region has the DNA TGTGCCAGCAGCCCCCCGGGGAGGGGAGCTCAGCCCCAGCATTTT. Translation: CASSPPGRGAQPQHF. The V call is TRBV7-2, the J call TRBJ1-5, with D perhaps matching TRBD1 (5 bases). This CDR3 comprises 15 residues. The V gene's germline CDR1 is SGHTA and CDR2 FQGNSA. Trimming pared 5 bases from V and 6 bases from J, leaving 17 bases between. The full variable domain, completed using reference TRBV7-2 and TRBJ1-5, is GAGVSQSPSNKVTEKGKDVELRCDPISGHTALYWYRQSLGQGLEFLIYFQGNSAPDKSGLPSDRFSAERTGGSVSTLTIQRTQQEDSAVYLCASSPPGRGAQPQHFGDGTRLSIL.